The clone carrying this T cell receptor beta chain was observed a single time. This sample was taken from a study of OX40 agonist ivuxolimab in advanced cancers. Measured with immunoSEQ multiplex PCR; TCRdb has only the in-frame clones, and not every one. Of about 79,000 clones listed, about nine tenths are singletons. Germline V lookup: CDR1 SGHRS, CDR2 YFSETQ. With 1 base removed from V and 5 bases from J, the gap between germline ends came to 10 bases. The CDR3 runs to 14 residues. The TCR originated in an adult with an advanced solid tumor such as melanoma, head and neck, liver or kidney cancer. Sequencing was performed on CD4+ or CD8+ T cells sorted from blood, taken in a trial of the OX40 agonist ivuxolimab. The rearrangement links TRBV5-1 to TRBJ2-1; D is perhaps TRBD1 (6 bases). CDR3 loop: CASSLMGADNEQFF. In DNA form, the CDR3 reads TGCGCCAGCAGCTTGATGGGGGCGGACAATGAGCAGTTCTTC.